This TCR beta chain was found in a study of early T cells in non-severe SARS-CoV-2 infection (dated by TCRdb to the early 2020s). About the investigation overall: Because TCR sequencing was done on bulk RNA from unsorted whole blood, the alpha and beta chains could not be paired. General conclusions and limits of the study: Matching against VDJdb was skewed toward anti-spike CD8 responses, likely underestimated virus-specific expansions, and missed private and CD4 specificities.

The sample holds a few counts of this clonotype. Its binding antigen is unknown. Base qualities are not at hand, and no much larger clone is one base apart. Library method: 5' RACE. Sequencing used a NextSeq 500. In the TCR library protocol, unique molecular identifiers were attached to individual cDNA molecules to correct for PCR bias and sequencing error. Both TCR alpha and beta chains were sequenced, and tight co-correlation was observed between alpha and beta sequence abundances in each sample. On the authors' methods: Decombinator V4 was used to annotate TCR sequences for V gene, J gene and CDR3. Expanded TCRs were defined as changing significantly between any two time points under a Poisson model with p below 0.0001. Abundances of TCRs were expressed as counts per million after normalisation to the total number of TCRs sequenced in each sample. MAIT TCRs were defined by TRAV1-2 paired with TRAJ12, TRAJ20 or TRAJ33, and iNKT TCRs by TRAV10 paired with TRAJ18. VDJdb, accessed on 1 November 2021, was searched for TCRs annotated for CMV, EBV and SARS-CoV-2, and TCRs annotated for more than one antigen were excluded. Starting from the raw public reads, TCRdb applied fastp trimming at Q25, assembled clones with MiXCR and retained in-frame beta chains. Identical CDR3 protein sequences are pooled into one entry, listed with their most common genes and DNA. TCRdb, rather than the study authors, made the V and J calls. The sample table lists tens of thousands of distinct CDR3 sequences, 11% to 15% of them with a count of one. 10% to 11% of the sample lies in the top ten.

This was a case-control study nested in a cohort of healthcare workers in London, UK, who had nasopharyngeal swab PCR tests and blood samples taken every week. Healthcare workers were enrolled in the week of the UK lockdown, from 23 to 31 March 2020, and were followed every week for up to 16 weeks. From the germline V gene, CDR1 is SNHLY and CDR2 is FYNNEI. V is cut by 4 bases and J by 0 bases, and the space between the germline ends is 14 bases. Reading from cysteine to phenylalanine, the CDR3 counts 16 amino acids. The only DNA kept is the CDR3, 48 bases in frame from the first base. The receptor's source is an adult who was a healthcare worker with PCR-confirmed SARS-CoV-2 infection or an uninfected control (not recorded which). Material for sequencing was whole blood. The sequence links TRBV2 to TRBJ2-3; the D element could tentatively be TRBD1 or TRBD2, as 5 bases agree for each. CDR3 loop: CASSVNRGPSTDTQYF. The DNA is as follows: TGTGCCAGCAGTGTTAATAGGGGACCCAGCACAGATACGCAGTATTTT.